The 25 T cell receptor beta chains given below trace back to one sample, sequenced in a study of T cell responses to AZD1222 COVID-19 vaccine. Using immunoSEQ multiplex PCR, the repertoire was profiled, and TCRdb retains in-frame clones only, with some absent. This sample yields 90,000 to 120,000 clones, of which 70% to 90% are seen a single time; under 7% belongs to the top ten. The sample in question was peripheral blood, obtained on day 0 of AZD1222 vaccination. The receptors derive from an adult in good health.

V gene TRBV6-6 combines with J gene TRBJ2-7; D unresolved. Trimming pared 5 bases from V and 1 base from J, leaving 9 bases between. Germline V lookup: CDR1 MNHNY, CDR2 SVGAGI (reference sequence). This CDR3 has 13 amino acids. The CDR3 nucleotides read TGTGCCAGCAGTACTCCACCGTCCTACGAGCAGTACTTC. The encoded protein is CASSTPPSYEQYF.

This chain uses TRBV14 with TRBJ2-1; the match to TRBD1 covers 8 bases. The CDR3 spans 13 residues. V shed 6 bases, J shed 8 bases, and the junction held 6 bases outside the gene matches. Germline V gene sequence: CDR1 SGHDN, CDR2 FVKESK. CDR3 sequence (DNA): TGTGCCAGCAGAAAGGACAGGGTGGATGAGCAGTTCTTC. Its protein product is CASRKDRVDEQFF.

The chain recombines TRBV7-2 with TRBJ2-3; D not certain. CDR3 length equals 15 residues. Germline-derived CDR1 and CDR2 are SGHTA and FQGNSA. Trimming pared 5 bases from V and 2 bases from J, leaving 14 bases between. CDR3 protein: CASSKGNYYTDTQYF. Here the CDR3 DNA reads TGTGCCAGCAGCAAAGGGAACTATTACACAGATACGCAGTATTTT.

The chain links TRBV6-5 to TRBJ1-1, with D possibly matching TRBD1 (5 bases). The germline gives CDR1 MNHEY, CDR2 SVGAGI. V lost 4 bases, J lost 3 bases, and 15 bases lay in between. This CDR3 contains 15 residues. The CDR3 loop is CASSSPAGVDTEAFF. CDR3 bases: TGTGCCAGCAGTTCCCCCGCGGGGGTTGACACTGAAGCTTTCTTT.

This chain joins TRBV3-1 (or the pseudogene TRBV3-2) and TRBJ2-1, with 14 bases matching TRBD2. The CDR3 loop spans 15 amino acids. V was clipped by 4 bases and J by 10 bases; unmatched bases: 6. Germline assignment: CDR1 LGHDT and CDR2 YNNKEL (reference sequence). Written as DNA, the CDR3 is TGTGCCAGCAGCCGGGGGACTAGCGGGAGCGTGGAGCAGTTCTTC. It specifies CASSRGTSGSVEQFF.

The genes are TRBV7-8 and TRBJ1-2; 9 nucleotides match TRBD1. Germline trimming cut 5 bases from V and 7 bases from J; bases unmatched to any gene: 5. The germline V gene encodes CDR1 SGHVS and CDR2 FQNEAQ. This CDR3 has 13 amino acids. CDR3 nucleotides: TGTGCCAGCAGCAAACAGGGGGCGGGTGGCTACACCTTC. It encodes CASSKQGAGGYTF. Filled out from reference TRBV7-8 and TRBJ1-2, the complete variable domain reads GAGVSQSPRYKVAKRGQDVALRCDPISGHVSLFWYQQALGQGPEFLTYFQNEAQLDKSGLPSDRFFAERPEGSVSTLKIQRTQQEDSAVYLCASSKQGAGGYTFGSGTRLTVV.

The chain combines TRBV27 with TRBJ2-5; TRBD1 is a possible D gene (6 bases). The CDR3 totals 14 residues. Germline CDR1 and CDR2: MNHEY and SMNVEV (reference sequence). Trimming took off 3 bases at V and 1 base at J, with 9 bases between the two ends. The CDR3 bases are TGTGCCAGCAGTTTCAGCAGGGGCCAAGAGACCCAGTACTTC. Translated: CASSFSRGQETQYF.

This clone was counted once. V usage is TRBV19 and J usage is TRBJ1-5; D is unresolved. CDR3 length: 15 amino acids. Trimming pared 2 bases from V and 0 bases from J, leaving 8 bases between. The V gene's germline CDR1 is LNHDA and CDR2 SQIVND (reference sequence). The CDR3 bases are TGTGCCAGTAGTATAAACCCAGTTAGCAATCAGCCCCAGCATTTT. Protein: CASSINPVSNQPQHF. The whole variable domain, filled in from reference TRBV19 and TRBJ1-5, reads DGGITQSPKYLFRKEGQNVTLSCEQNLNHDAMYWYRQDPGQGLRLIYYSQIVNDFQKGDIAEGYSVSREKKESFPLTVTSAQKNPTAFYLCASSINPVSNQPQHFGDGTRLSIL.

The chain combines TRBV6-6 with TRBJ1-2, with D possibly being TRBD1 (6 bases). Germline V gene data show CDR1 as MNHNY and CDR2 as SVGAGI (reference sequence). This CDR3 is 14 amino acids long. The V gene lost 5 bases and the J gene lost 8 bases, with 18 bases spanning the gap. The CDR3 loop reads CASSKGHVLFGYTF. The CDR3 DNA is TGTGCCAGCAGTAAGGGACACGTTCTTTTCGGCTACACCTTC.

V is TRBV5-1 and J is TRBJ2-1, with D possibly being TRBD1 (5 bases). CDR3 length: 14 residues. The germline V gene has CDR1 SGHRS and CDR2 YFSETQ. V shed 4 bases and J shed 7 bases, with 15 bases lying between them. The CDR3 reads CASSPRSGWNEQFF. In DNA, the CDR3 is TGCGCCAGCAGCCCTAGATCAGGGTGGAATGAGCAGTTCTTC.

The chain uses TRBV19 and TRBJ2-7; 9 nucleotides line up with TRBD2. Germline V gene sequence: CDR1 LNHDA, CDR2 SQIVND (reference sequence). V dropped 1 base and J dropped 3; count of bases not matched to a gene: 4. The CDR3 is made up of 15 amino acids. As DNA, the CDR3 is TGTGCCAGTAGTATAGCACTAGCGGGTATCTACGAGCAGTACTTC. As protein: CASSIALAGIYEQYF.

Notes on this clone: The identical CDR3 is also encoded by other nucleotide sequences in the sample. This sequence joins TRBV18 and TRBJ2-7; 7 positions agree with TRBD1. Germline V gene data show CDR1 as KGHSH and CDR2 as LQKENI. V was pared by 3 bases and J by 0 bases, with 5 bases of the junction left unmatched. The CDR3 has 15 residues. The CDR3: CASSPRQGSSYEQYF. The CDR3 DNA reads TGTGCCAGCTCACCCAGACAGGGCTCCTCCTACGAGCAGTACTTC.

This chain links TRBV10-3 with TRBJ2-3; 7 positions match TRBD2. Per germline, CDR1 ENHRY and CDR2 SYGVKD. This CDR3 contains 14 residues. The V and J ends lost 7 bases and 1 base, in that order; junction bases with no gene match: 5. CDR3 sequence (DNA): TGTGCCATCAAGCCTAGCGGCGGCACAGATACGCAGTATTTT. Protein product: CAIKPSGGTDTQYF.

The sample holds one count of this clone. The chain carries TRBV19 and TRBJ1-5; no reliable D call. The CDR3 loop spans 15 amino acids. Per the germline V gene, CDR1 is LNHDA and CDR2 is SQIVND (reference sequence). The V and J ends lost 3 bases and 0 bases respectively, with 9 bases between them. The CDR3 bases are TGTGCCAGTAGTATCGCCCGTTATAGCAATCAGCCCCAGCATTTT. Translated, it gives CASSIARYSNQPQHF.

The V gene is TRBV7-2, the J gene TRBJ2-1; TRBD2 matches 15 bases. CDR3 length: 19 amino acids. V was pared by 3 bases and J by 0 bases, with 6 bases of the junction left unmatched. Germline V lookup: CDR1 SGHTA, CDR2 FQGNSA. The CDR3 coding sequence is TGTGCCAGCAGCTTCGGACTAGCGGGAGGGGGGAGCTCCTACAATGAGCAGTTCTTC. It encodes CASSFGLAGGGSSYNEQFF.

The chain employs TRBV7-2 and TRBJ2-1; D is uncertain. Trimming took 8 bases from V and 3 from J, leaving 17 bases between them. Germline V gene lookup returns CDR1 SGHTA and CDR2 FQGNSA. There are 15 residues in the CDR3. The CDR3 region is CASALSPLFYNEQFF. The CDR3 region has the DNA TGTGCCAGCGCACTAAGCCCACTCTTCTACAATGAGCAGTTCTTC.

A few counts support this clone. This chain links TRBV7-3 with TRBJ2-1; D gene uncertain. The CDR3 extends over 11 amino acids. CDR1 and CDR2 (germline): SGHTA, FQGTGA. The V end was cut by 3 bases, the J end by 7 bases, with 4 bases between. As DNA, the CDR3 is TGTGCCAGCAGCTTGACTAATGAGCAGTTCTTC. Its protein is CASSLTNEQFF.

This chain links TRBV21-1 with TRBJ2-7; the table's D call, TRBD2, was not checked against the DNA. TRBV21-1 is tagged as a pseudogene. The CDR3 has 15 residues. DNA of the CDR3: TGTGCCAGCAGCAAGCTAGCGGGAGGGAAGGACGAGCAGTACTTC. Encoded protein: CASSKLAGGKDEQYF.

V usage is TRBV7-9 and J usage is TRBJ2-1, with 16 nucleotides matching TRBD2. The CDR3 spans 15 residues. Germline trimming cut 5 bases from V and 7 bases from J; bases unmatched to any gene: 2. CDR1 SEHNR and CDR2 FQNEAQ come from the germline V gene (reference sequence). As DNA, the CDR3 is TGTGCCAGCAGCCCGGGACTAGCGGGAGGGAATGAGCAGTTCTTC. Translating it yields CASSPGLAGGNEQFF.

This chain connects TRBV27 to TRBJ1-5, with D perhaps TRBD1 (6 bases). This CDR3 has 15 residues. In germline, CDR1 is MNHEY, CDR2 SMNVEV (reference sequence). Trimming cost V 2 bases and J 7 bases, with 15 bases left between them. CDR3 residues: CASSLGGQGRQPQHF. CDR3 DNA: TGTGCCAGCAGTTTAGGGGGGCAGGGGAGGCAGCCCCAGCATTTT.

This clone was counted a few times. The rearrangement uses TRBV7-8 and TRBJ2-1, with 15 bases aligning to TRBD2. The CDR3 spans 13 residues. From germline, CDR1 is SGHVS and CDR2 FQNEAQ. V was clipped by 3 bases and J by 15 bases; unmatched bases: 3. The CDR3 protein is CASSLGLAGGRFF. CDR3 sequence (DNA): TGTGCCAGCAGCTTGGGACTAGCGGGAGGTAGGTTCTTC.

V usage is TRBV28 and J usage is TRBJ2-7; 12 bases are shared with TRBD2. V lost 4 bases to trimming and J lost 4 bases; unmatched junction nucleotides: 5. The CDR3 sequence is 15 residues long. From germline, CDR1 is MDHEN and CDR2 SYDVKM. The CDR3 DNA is TGTGCCAGCAGTTGGGGACTAGCGGGCAGATACGAGCAGTACTTC. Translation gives CASSWGLAGRYEQYF.

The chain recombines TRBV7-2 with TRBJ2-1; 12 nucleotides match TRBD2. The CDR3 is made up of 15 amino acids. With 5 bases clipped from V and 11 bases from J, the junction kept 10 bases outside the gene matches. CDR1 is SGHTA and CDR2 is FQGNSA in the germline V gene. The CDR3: CASSQPTSGRGKQFF. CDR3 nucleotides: TGTGCCAGCAGCCAACCGACTAGCGGGAGAGGCAAGCAGTTCTTC.

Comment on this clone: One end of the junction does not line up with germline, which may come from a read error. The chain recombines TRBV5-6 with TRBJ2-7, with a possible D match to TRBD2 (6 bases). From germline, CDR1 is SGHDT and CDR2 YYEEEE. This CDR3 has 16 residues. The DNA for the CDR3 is TGTGCCAGCAGCGGTAGGGCCGGGGGACCCTCCGACGAGCAGTACTTC. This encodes CASSGRAGGPSDEQYF.

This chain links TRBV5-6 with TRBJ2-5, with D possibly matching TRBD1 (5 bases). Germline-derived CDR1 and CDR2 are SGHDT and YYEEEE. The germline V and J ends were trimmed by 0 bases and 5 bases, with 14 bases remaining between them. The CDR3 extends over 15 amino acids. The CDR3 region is CASSLAARGWETQYF. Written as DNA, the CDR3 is TGTGCCAGCAGCTTGGCCGCAAGGGGCTGGGAGACCCAGTACTTC.